This T cell receptor (beta chain) was observed in a study of shared clonotypes between healthy human individuals. Some clones are missing from TCRdb's copy, which holds only in-frame ones; the method was immunoSEQ multiplex PCR. The sample lists about 1.5 million clones; 98% were seen once. CDR3 length: 14 residues. Germline trimming cut 5 bases from V and 9 bases from J; bases unmatched to any gene: 7. CDR1 and CDR2 (germline): SNHLY, FYNNEI. The V and J genes are TRBV2 and TRBJ1-5, with 10 positions matching TRBD1. The sequenced sample was naive CD4+ T cells sorted from blood. Subset defined: CD45RA+ positively selected. The sequence was obtained from a man aged 30-40 years in good health. CDR3 bases: TGTGCCAGCAGTCGACAGGGGGCGAGGATGCCCCAGCATTTT. The encoded protein is CASSRQGARMPQHF.